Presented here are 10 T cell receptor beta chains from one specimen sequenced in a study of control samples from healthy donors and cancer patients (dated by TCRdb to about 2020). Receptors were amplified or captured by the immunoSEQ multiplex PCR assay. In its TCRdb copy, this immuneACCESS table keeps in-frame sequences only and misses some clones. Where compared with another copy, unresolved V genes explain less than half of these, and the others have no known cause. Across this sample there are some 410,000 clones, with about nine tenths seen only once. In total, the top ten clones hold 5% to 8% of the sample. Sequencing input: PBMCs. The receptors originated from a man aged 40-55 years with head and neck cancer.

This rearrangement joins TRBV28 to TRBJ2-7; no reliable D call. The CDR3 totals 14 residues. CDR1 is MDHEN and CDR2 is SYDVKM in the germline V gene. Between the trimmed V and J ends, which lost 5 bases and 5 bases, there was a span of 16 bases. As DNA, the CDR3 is TGTGCCAGCAGTCCACCCCTAAATCGGGACGAGCAGTACTTC. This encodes CASSPPLNRDEQYF.

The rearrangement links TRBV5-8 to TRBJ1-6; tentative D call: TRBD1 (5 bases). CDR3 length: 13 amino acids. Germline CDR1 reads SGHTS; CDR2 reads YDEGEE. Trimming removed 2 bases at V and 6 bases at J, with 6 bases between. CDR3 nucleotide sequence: TGTGCCAGCAGCTTTAGGGGTAATTCACCCCTCCACTTT. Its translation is CASSFRGNSPLHF.

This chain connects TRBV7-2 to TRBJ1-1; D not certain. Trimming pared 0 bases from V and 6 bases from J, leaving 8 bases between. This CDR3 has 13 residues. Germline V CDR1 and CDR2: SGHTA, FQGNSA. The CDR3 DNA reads TGTGCCAGCAGCTTAGCCGCGTACGCTGAAGCTTTCTTT. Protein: CASSLAAYAEAFF. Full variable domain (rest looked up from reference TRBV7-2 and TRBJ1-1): GAGVSQSPSNKVTEKGKDVELRCDPISGHTALYWYRQSLGQGLEFLIYFQGNSAPDKSGLPSDRFSAERTGGSVSTLTIQRTQQEDSAVYLCASSLAAYAEAFFGQGTRLTVV.

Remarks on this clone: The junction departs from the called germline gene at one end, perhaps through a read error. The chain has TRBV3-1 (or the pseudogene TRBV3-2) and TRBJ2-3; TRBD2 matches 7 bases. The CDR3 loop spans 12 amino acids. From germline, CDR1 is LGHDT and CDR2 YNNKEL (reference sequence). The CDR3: CASSQAGRGTIF. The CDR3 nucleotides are TGTGCCAGCAGCCAAGCTGGGAGGGGAACGATTTTT.

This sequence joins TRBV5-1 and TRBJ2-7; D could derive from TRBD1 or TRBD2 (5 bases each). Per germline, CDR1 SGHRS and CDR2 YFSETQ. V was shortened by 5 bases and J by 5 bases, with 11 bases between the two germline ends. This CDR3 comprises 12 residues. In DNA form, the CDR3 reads TGCGCCAGCAGTGGGCAGGGAGACGAGCAGTACTTC. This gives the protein CASSGQGDEQYF. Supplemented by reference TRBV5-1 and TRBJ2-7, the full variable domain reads KAGVTQTPRYLIKTRGQQVTLSCSPISGHRSVSWYQQTPGQGLQFLFEYFSETQRNKGNFPGRFSGRQFSNSRSEMNVSTLELGDSALYLCASSGQGDEQYFGPGTRLTVT.

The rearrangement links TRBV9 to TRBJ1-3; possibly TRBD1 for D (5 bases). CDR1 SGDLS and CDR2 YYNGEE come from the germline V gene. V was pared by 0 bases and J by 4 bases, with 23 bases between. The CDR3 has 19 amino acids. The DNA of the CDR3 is TGTGCCAGCAGCGTAGACCCCTTCTGGGGCAGGGAATTAGGAAACACCATATATTTT. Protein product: CASSVDPFWGRELGNTIYF.

This CDR3 is CASSHAWGETQYF. The DNA of the CDR3 is TGTGCCAGCAGCCACGCGTGGGGGGAGACCCAGTACTTC. The chain recombines TRBV14 with TRBJ2-5; D is possibly TRBD1 or TRBD2 (5 bases each). V lost 3 bases and J 5 bases, leaving 10 bases between the germline ends. This CDR3 comprises 13 residues. CDR1 is SGHDN, CDR2 FVKESK, per germline.

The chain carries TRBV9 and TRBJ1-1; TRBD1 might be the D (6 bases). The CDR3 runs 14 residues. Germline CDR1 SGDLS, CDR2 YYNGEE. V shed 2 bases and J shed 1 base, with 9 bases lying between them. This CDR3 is CASSVTGTNTEAFF. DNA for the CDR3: TGTGCCAGCAGCGTGACAGGTACGAACACTGAAGCTTTCTTT.

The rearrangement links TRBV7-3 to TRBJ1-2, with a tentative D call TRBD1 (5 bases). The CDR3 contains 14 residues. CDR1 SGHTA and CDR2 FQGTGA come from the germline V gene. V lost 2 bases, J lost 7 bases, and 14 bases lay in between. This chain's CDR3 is CASSLLGRESGYTF. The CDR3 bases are TGTGCCAGCAGCTTACTAGGCAGGGAGTCTGGCTACACCTTC.

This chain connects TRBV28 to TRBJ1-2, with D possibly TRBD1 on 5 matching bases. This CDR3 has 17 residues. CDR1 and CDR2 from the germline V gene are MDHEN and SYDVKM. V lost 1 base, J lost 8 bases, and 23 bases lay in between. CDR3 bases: TGTGCCAGCAGTTTATTGAGTCAGGGCGCAGGTTTTCAGGGCTACACCTTC. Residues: CASSLLSQGAGFQGYTF.